The rows below give T cell receptor beta chains drawn from one sample of a study of Ad26.COV2.S vaccination and SARS-CoV-2 variants. Produced via immunoSEQ multiplex PCR; TCRdb's table is partial and in-frame only. The data hold a few hundred thousand clones, with approximately 91% observed a single time. The specimen comprised peripheral blood, sampled in a trial of Ad26.COV2.S vaccine versus placebo. Receptors originate from a person between 18 and 65 years old who received the Ad26.COV2.S COVID-19 vaccine or a placebo. Each CDR3 is given with its conserved first and last residue. D genes are given only for firm matches. Some rows have no size entry. The others give once, few or many, or a class for an expanded clone.

CDR3 DNA: TGTGCCAGCAGCAATCCTGCAGGGTGGGCTTTCTTT; CDR3 protein: CASSNPAGWAFF; D gene: .; clone size: .; V gene: TRBV7-9; J gene: TRBJ1-1
CDR3 DNA: TGTGCCAGCAGTTCCCCCCGAGGGAGGCTTAACGAGCAGTACTTC; CDR3 protein: CASSSPRGRLNEQYF; D gene: .; clone size: .; V gene: TRBV6-6; J gene: TRBJ2-7
CDR3 DNA: TGTGCCAGCAGCTCGCCTCGTGGGACCCAGTACTTC; CDR3 protein: CASSSPRGTQYF; D gene: .; clone size: .; V gene: TRBV7-9; J gene: TRBJ2-5
CDR3 DNA: TGTGCCAGCAGCTACGCCTCTCGAAACAATGAGCAGTTCTTC; CDR3 protein: CASSYASRNNEQFF; D gene: .; clone size: .; V gene: TRBV9; J gene: TRBJ2-1
CDR3 DNA: TGTGCCAGCAGTCGGACCACTGAAGCTTTCTTT; CDR3 protein: CASSRTTEAFF; D gene: .; clone size: .; V gene: TRBV2; J gene: TRBJ1-1
CDR3 DNA: TGTGCCAGCAGTTGGGGGACTGCCCGGGGCGAGCAGTACTTC; CDR3 protein: CASSWGTARGEQYF; D gene: .; clone size: .; V gene: TRBV28; J gene: TRBJ2-7
CDR3 DNA: TGCGCCAGCAGCCAGCAACCGGGACAGGGGGCGTACGGCTACACCTTC; CDR3 protein: CASSQQPGQGAYGYTF; D gene: TRBD1; clone size: .; V gene: TRBV4-3; J gene: TRBJ1-2
CDR3 DNA: TGTGCCAGCGGACAGGATGTCAACACTGAAGCTTTCTTT; CDR3 protein: CASGQDVNTEAFF; D gene: TRBD1; clone size: .; V gene: TRBV9; J gene: TRBJ1-1
CDR3 DNA: TGTGCCAGCAGCTTAGGAGGGTACGGCCAGCCCCAGCATTTT; CDR3 protein: CASSLGGYGQPQHF; D gene: .; clone size: .; V gene: TRBV7-8; J gene: TRBJ1-5
CDR3 DNA: TGTGCCAGCAGCTTAGGTCGGCAGGGCACTGAAGCTTTCTTT; CDR3 protein: CASSLGRQGTEAFF; D gene: .; clone size: .; V gene: TRBV11-3; J gene: TRBJ1-1
CDR3 DNA: TGTGCCATCAGAGAACCAGATTACACTGAAGCTTTCTTT; CDR3 protein: CAIREPDYTEAFF; D gene: .; clone size: .; V gene: TRBV10-3; J gene: TRBJ1-1
CDR3 DNA: TGTGCCAGCAGTGGGACAGGCAATCAGCCCCAGCATTTT; CDR3 protein: CASSGTGNQPQHF; D gene: .; clone size: .; V gene: TRBV2; J gene: TRBJ1-5
CDR3 DNA: TGTGCCAGCAGTTCGCCAGATACGCAGTATTTT; CDR3 protein: CASSSPDTQYF; D gene: .; clone size: .; V gene: TRBV6-5; J gene: TRBJ2-3
CDR3 DNA: TGTGCCAGCAGCCTATCGTCCGGGACTAGCGGCGGGGAGCTGTTTTTT; CDR3 protein: CASSLSSGTSGGELFF; D gene: TRBD2; clone size: .; V gene: TRBV7-9; J gene: TRBJ2-2
CDR3 DNA: TGTGCCAGCAGTTCCGGGGCCGGTCAGCCCCAGCATTTT; CDR3 protein: CASSSGAGQPQHF; D gene: .; clone size: .; V gene: TRBV6-5; J gene: TRBJ1-5
CDR3 DNA: TGTGCTAGTGGACCTGGTGAGCAGTTCTTC; CDR3 protein: CASGPGEQFF; D gene: .; clone size: .; V gene: TRBV30; J gene: TRBJ2-1
CDR3 DNA: TGTGCCAGCAGTCTTGGGGGACAGGGAACCGGGGAGCTGTTTTTT; CDR3 protein: CASSLGGQGTGELFF; D gene: TRBD1; clone size: .; V gene: TRBV28; J gene: TRBJ2-2
CDR3 DNA: TGTGCCAGCAGTACCAGGGTTTCCTACGAGCAGTACTTC; CDR3 protein: CASSTRVSYEQYF; D gene: .; clone size: once; V gene: TRBV25-1; J gene: TRBJ2-7
CDR3 DNA: TGTGCCATCAGTGAGTCGACAGGGGGCGGGTTAAATGAGCAGTTCTTC; CDR3 protein: CAISESTGGGLNEQFF; D gene: TRBD1; clone size: .; V gene: TRBV10-3; J gene: TRBJ2-1
CDR3 DNA: TGTGCCAGCAGCCCAGGCCCTAGCTCAGATACGCAGTATTTT; CDR3 protein: CASSPGPSSDTQYF; D gene: .; clone size: .; V gene: TRBV9; J gene: TRBJ2-3
CDR3 DNA: TGCGCCAGCAGCTTGGGGAAGCGGGTTGGGAAACTGTTTTTT; CDR3 protein: CASSLGKRVGKLFF; D gene: .; clone size: .; V gene: TRBV5-1; J gene: TRBJ1-4
CDR3 DNA: TGTGCCAGCAGCCCCGCTAGCGGGACATTCTACGAGCAGTACTTC; CDR3 protein: CASSPASGTFYEQYF; D gene: TRBD2; clone size: .; V gene: TRBV3-1/TRBV3-2; J gene: TRBJ2-7
CDR3 DNA: TGTGCCAGCACCCAAACAGTGAGGGGCAATCAGCCCCAGCATTTT; CDR3 protein: CASTQTVRGNQPQHF; D gene: .; clone size: .; V gene: TRBV5-6; J gene: TRBJ1-5
CDR3 DNA: TGTGCCAGCAGTCAGGACAGGACTAACTATGGCTACACCTTC; CDR3 protein: CASSQDRTNYGYTF; D gene: TRBD1; clone size: .; V gene: TRBV6-5; J gene: TRBJ1-2
CDR3 DNA: TGTGCCAGCAGCCAATTTGCCGGGGGCTTCTCTGGAAACACCATATATTTT; CDR3 protein: CASSQFAGGFSGNTIYF; D gene: .; clone size: .; V gene: TRBV3-1/TRBV3-2; J gene: TRBJ1-3
CDR3 DNA: TGTGCCTGGAGTGTAGGGGACCGCGGGAGGAACGAGCAGTACTTC; CDR3 protein: CAWSVGDRGRNEQYF; D gene: TRBD2; clone size: .; V gene: TRBV30; J gene: TRBJ2-7
CDR3 DNA: TGTGCCAGCAGTGCCTTCTACGAGCAGTACTTC; CDR3 protein: CASSAFYEQYF; D gene: .; clone size: .; V gene: TRBV6-2/TRBV6-3; J gene: TRBJ2-7
CDR3 DNA: TGTGCCAGTACCCTAAAAGAGACCCAGTACTTC; CDR3 protein: CASTLKETQYF; D gene: .; clone size: .; V gene: TRBV2; J gene: TRBJ2-5
CDR3 DNA: TGTGCCAGCAGCCTTAGCGGGACGACAGATACGCAGTATTTT; CDR3 protein: CASSLSGTTDTQYF; D gene: TRBD2; clone size: .; V gene: TRBV5-8; J gene: TRBJ2-3
CDR3 DNA: TGTGCCAGCAGGAAGGGGACGAACACCGGGGAGCTGTTTTTT; CDR3 protein: CASRKGTNTGELFF; D gene: .; clone size: .; V gene: TRBV27; J gene: TRBJ2-2